This T cell receptor beta chain originates from a study of blood T cell repertoires in COVID-19. Overall study context: Acute and convalescent COVID-19 specimens originated in the United States, Italy and Spain. PBMCs, B-cell-depleted T cells, or T cells provided the cDNA or gDNA that made up the material.

Original data processing: Amplification of reference gene primers provided the estimated nucleated cell counts. The assay was immunoSEQ multiplex PCR, and TCRdb's table has in-frame clones only and misses some. V and J calls plus clone size are reproduced from that table; the DNA served to infer D and trimming. Here the sample spans just under 150,000 clones, around 87% being singletons. The ends were cut back, 2 bases at V and 10 bases at J, with 15 bases in the middle. The CDR3 has 14 residues. Germline V gene lookup returns CDR1 SNHLY and CDR2 FYNNEI. The receptor was derived from a man over 45 who had recovered from COVID-19. The source material was peripheral blood. The rearrangement uses TRBV2 and TRBJ1-5; D possibly corresponds to TRBD1 (5 bases). This CDR3 reads CASSEWGEHGPQHF. The CDR3 DNA reads as TGTGCCAGCAGTGAATGGGGGGAACATGGTCCCCAGCATTTT.